This TCR beta chain was identified during a study of blood T cell repertoires in COVID-19. The method was immunoSEQ multiplex PCR; TCRdb's version includes in-frame clones alone and lacks a portion of them. The sample includes roughly 230,000 clones, 85% to 95% of them seen just once. V was pared by 7 bases and J by 4 bases, with 12 bases of the junction left unmatched. CDR3 size: 16 residues. CDR1 and CDR2 (germline): MNHEY, SMNVEV (reference sequence). The chain uses TRBV27 and TRBJ2-3; 9 positions match TRBD1. This receptor was identified in a man aged 25 to 45 with COVID-19, enrolled during active disease. Sequencing was done on a sample of peripheral blood. The CDR3 DNA reads as TGTGCCAGCAACTCTGGACAGGGGCGCCCCTCAGATACGCAGTATTTT. Amino acid sequence: CASNSGQGRPSDTQYF.